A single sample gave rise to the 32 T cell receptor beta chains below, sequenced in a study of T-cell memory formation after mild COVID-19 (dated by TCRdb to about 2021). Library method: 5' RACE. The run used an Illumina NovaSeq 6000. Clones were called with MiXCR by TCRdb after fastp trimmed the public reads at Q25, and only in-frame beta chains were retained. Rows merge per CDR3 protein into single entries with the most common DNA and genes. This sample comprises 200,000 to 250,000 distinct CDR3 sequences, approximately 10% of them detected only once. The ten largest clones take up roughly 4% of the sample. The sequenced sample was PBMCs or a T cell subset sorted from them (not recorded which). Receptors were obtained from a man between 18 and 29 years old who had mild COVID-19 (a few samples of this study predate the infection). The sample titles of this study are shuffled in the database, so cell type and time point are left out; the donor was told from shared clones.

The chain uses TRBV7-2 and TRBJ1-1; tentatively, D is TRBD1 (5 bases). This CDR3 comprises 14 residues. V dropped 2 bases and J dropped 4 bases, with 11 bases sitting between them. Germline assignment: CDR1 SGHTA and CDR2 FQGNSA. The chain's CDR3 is CASSLSAGSTEAFF. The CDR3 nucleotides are TGTGCCAGCAGCTTAAGCGCAGGGAGCACTGAAGCTTTCTTT.

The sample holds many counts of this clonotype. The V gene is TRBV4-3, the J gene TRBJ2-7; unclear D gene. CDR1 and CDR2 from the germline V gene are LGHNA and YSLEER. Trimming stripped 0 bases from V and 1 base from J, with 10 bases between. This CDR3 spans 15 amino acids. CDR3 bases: TGCGCCAGCAGCCAAGACCGAGTGCTTTCCTACGAGCAGTACTTC. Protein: CASSQDRVLSYEQYF.

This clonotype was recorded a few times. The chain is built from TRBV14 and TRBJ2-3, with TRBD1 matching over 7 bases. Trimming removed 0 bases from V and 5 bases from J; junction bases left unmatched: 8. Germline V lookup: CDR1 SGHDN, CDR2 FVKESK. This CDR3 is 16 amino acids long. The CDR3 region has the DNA TGTGCCAGCAGCCAAGATCGTACAGGGGCTGGAGATACGCAGTATTTT. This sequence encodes CASSQDRTGAGDTQYF.

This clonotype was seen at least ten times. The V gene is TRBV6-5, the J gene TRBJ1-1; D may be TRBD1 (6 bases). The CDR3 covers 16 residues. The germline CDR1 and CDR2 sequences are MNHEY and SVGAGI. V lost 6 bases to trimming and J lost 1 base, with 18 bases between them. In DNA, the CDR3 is TGTGCCAGCAGCTCACTCATCAGGGGCGGGAACACTGAAGCTTTCTTT. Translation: CASSSLIRGGNTEAFF.

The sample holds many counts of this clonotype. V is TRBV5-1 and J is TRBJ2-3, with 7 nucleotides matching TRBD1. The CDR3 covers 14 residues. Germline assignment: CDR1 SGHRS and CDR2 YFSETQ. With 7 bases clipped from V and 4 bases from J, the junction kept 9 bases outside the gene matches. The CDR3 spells CASGPGTAADTQYF. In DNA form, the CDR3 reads TGCGCCAGCGGGCCCGGGACAGCCGCAGATACGCAGTATTTT.

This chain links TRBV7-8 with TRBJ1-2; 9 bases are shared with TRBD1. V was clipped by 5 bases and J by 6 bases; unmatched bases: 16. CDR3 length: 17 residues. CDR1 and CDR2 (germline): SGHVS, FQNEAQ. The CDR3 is CASSPRTHPDRGDGYTF. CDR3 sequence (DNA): TGTGCCAGCAGCCCTCGGACACACCCGGACAGGGGAGATGGCTACACCTTC.

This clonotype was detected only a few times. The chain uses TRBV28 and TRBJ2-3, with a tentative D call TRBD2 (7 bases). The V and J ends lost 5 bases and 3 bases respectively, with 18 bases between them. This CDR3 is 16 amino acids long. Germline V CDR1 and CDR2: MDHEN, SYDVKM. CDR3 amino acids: CASSEPGGPVTDTQYF. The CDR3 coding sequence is TGTGCCAGCAGTGAACCCGGGGGGCCCGTGACAGATACGCAGTATTTT.

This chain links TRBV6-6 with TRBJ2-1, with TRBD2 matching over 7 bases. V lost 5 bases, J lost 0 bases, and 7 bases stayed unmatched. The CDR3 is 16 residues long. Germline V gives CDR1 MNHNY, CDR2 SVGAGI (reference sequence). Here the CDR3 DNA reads TGTGCCAGCAGTGGGCTAGCGGCTAGCTCCTACAATGAGCAGTTCTTC. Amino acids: CASSGLAASSYNEQFF.

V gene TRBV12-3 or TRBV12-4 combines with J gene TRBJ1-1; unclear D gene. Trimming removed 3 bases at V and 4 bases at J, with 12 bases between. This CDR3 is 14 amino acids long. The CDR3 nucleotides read TGTGCCAGCAGTTTGGTCCCGGGTATCACTGAAGCTTTCTTT. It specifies CASSLVPGITEAFF.

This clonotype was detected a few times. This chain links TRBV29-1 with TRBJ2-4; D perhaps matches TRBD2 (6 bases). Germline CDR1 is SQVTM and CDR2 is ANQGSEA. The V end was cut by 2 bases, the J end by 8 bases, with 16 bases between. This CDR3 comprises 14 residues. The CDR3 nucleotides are TGCAGCGTTGAACGTCGGGGGACCGGGTACATTCAGTACTTC. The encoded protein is CSVERRGTGYIQYF. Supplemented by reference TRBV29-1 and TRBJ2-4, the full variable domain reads SAVISQKPSRDICQRGTSLTIQCQVDSQVTMMFWYRQQPGQSLTLIATANQGSEATYESGFVIDKFPISRPNLTFSTLTVSNMSPEDSSIYLCSVERRGTGYIQYFGAGTRLSVL.

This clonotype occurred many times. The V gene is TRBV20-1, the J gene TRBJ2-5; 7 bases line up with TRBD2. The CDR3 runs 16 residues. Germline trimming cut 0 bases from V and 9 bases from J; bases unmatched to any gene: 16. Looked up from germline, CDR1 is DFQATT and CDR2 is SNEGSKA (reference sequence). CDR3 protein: CSARDRVAGTPVAQYF. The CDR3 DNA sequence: TGCAGTGCTAGAGATCGGGTAGCGGGCACTCCCGTGGCCCAGTACTTC.

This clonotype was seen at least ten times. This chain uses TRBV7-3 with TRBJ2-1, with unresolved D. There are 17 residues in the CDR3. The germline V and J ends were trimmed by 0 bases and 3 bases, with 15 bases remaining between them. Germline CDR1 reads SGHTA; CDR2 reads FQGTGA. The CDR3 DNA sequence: TGTGCCAGCAGCTTAACGGCCCTTAGCACTGGCTACAATGAGCAGTTCTTC. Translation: CASSLTALSTGYNEQFF.

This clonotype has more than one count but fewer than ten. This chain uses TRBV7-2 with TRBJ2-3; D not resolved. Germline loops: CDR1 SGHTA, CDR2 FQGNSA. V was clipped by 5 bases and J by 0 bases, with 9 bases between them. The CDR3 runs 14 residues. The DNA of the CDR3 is TGTGCCAGCAGCGGTGACCCTAGCACAGATACGCAGTATTTT. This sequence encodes CASSGDPSTDTQYF.

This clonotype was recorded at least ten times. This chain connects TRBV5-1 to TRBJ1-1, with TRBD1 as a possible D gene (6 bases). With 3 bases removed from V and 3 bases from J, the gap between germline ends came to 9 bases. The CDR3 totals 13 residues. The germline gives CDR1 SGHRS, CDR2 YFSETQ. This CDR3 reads CASSYNRDTEAFF. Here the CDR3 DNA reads TGCGCCAGCAGCTACAACAGGGACACTGAAGCTTTCTTT.

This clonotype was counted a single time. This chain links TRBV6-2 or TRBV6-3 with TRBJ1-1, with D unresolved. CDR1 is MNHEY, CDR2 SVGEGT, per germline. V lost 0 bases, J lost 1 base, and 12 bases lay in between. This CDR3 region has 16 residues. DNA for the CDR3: TGTGCCAGCAGTTACTCCTGGGGATCGGAGAACACTGAAGCTTTCTTT. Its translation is CASSYSWGSENTEAFF.

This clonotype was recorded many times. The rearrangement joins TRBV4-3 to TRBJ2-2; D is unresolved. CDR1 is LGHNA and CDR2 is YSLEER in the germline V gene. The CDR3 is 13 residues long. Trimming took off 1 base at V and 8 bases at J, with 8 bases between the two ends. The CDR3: CASSQGSVGELFF. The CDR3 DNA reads TGCGCCAGCAGCCAAGGCTCGGTGGGGGAGCTGTTTTTT.

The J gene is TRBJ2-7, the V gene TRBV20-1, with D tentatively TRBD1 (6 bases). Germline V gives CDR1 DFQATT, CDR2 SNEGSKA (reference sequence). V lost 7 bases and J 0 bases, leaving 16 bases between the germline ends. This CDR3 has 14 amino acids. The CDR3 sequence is CSGVTGSSSYEQYF. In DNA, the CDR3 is TGCAGTGGAGTAACAGGGTCGAGCTCCTACGAGCAGTACTTC.

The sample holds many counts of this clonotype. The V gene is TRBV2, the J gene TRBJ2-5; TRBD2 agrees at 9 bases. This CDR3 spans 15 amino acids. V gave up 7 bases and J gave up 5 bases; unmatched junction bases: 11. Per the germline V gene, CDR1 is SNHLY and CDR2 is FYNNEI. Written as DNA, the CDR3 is TGTGCCAGCATGCAACGCGGGGGGGCCGGTGAGACCCAGTACTTC. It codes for CASMQRGGAGETQYF. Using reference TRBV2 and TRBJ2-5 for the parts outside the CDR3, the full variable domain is EPEVTQTPSHQVTQMGQEVILRCVPISNHLYFYWYRQILGQKVEFLVSFYNNEISEKSEIFDDQFSVERPDGSNFTLKIRSTKLEDSAMYFCASMQRGGAGETQYFGPGTRLLVL.

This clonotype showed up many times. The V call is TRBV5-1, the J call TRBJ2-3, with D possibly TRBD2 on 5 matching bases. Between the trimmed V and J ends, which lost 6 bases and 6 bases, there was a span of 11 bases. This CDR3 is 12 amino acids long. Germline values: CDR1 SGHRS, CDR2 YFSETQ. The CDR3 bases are TGCGCCAGCACCAGCGAGGGTGATACGCAGTATTTT. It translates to CASTSEGDTQYF.

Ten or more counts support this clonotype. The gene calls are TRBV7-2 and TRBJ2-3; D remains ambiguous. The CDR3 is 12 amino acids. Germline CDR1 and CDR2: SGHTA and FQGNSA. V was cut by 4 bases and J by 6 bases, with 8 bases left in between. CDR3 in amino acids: CASSSGWDTQYF. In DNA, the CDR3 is TGTGCCAGCAGCTCAGGATGGGATACGCAGTATTTT.

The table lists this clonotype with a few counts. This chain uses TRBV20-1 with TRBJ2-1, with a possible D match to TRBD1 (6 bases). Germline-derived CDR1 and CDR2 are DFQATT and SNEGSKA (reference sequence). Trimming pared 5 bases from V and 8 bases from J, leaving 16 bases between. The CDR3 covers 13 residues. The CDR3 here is CSAPNSRGHEQFF. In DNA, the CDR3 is TGCAGTGCTCCTAATAGCAGGGGCCATGAGCAGTTCTTC.

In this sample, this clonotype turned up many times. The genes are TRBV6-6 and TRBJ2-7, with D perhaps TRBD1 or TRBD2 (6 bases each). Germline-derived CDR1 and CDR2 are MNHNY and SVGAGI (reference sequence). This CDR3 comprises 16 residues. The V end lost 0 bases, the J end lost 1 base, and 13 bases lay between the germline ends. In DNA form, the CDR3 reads TGTGCCAGCAGTTACTCCAGGGGAGGAGATTCCTACGAGCAGTACGTC. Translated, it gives CASSYSRGGDSYEQYV.

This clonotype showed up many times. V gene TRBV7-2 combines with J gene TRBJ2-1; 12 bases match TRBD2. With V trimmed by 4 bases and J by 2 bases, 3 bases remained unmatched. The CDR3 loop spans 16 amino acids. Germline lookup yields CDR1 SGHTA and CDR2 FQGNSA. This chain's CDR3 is CASSSGLAGTYNEQFF. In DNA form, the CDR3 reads TGTGCCAGCAGCTCCGGACTAGCGGGGACCTACAATGAGCAGTTCTTC.

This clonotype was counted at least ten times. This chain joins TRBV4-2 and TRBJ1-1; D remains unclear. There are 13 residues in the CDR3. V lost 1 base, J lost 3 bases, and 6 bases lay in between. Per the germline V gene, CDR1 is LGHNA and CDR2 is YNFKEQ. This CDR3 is CASSQVRDTEAFF. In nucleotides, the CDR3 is TGTGCCAGCAGCCAAGTTAGGGACACTGAAGCTTTCTTT.

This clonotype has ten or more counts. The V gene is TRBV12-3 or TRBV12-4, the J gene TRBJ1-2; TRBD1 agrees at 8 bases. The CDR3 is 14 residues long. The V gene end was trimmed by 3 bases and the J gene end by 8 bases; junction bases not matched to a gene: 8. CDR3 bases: TGTGCCAGCAGTTTTACCCAGGGGGCTGGAGGCTACACCTTC. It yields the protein CASSFTQGAGGYTF.

The CDR3 DNA reads TGTGCCAGCAGCCCACAACCCACTAGCGGGGGGGATGGAACCGGGGAGCTGTTTTTT. Residues: CASSPQPTSGGDGTGELFF. This sequence joins TRBV4-2 and TRBJ2-2; 13 bases are a match to TRBD2. The V segment lost 4 bases and the J segment 5 bases; nucleotides outside the gene matches: 13. The CDR3 has 19 residues. Looked up from germline, CDR1 is LGHNA and CDR2 is YNFKEQ.

CDR3 coding DNA: TGTGCCAGCAGCTTAGTGGTCAATCAGCCCCAGCATTTT. Its translation is CASSLVVNQPQHF. The V and J genes are TRBV7-2 and TRBJ1-5; unclear D gene. The germline V and J ends were trimmed by 1 base and 3 bases, with 4 bases remaining between them. In germline, CDR1 is SGHTA, CDR2 FQGNSA. The CDR3 extends over 13 amino acids.

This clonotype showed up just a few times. The CDR3 nucleotides are TGCAGCTCTCGCCTCGGGAACCCGGCTCCGGAGACCCAGTACTTC. Encoded protein: CSSRLGNPAPETQYF. The chain couples TRBV29-1 to TRBJ2-5, with D perhaps matching TRBD2 (5 bases). Germline-derived CDR1 and CDR2 are SQVTM and ANQGSEA. CDR3 length: 15 amino acids. The V gene lost 8 bases and the J gene lost 5 bases, with 24 bases spanning the gap.

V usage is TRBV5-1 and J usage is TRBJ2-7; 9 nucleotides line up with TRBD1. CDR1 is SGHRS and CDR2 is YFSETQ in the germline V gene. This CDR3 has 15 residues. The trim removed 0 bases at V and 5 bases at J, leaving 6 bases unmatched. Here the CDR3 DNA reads TGCGCCAGCAGCTTGGAAGGGACAGGGATCCACGAGCAGTACTTC. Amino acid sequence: CASSLEGTGIHEQYF.

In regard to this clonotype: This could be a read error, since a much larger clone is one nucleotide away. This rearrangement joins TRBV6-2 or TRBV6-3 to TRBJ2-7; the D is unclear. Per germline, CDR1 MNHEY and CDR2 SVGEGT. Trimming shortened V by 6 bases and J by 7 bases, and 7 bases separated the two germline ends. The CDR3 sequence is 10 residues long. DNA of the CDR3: TGTGCCAGCAGCAGCCAGGAGCAGTACGTC. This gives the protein CASSSQEQYV.

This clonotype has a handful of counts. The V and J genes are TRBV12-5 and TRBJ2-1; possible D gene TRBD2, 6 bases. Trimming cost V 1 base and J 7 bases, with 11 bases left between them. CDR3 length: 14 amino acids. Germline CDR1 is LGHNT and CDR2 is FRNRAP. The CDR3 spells CASGLGGLRNEQFF. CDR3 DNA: TGTGCTAGTGGTTTGGGGGGACTTAGGAATGAGCAGTTCTTC. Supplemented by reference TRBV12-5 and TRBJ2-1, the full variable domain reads DARVTQTPRHKVTEMGQEVTMRCQPILGHNTVFWYRQTMMQGLELLAYFRNRAPLDDSGMPKDRFSAEMPDATLATLKIQPSEPRDSAVYFCASGLGGLRNEQFFGPGTRLTVL.

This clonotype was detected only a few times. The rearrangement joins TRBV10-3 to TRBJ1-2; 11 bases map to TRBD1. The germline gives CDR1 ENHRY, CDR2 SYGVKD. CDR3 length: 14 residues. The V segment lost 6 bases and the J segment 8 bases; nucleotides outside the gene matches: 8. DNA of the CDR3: TGTGCCATCAGCCCCGGACAGGGGGCTGGCGGCTACACCTTC. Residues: CAISPGQGAGGYTF.